This T cell receptor (beta chain) was captured in a study of blood T cell repertoires in COVID-19. Study-level background: Italy, Spain and the United States were the sources of the convalescent and acute COVID-19 samples. Nucleic acid was either cDNA or gDNA, and it came from T cells, B-cell-depleted T cells, or PBMCs.

Original data processing: Estimation of nucleated cell counts was performed using reference gene primer amplification. Produced via immunoSEQ multiplex PCR; TCRdb's table is partial and in-frame only. V, J and clone size are taken as reported in that table, and D and trimming were inferred from the DNA itself. The sample records some 93,000 clones, 65% to 90% being singletons. The CDR3 is 15 residues long. CDR1 SGHVS and CDR2 FQNEAQ come from the germline V gene. V lost 5 bases and J 2 bases, leaving 15 bases between the germline ends. The material sequenced was peripheral blood. This sequence originates from a man in his 60s with acute or convalescent COVID-19. The chain has TRBV7-8 and TRBJ1-2, with a weak D call TRBD1 (5 bases). CDR3 bases: TGTGCCAGCAGCCGAGGAGACAGACGCAACTATGGCTACACCTTC. Translating gives CASSRGDRRNYGYTF.